This record looks at one T cell receptor beta chain sequence and its context. Which antigen it targets is not known. Per-base quality was not reported, and no clone a single base away is much larger than it. The sample originates from a study of PD-1 blockade in classical Hodgkin lymphoma (dated by TCRdb to the early 2020s). About the investigation overall: Nivolumab dosing was 3 mg/kg intravenously every 2 weeks, continuing until either disease progression or unacceptable toxicity. The study used CyTOF and TCR beta sequencing to define a peripheral blood immune signature of response to PD-1 blockade in classical Hodgkin lymphoma.

The Qiagen DNeasy kit was used to extract genomic DNA both from unsorted PBMCs and from the negatively selected CD4+ and CD8+ fractions. TCR beta CDR3 regions were amplified by immunoSEQ multiplex PCR using primers annealing to V and J segments. Amplification bias was minimized using a synthetic immune receptor repertoire, and residual bias was removed computationally after sequencing. Per the original workflow: Custom Python scripts were used to quantify repertoire diversity as the Shannon entropy index. Unsorted, CD4+ and CD8+ repertoires were examined separately, except in combined analyses, for which CD4+ and CD8+ sequences were merged in silico. A clone counted as expanded when the clone's frequency after treatment rose at least 2-fold relative to C1D1, and clones undetected at baseline were given a pseudocount of 0.5. Clones with 0 or 1 copy at C1D1 were classified as singleton clones, and clones with 2 or more copies were classified as non-singleton clones. Clones expanded in unsorted samples were labelled as CD4+, CD8+ or unknown by matching protein sequences in sorted samples from the same patient. Wilcoxon tests on paired samples were used to test diversity changes from C1D1 to C4D1. The clones in this table, taken by TCRdb from immuneACCESS, are in-frame only. Not every clone is retained; where verified, under half of the shortfall comes from an unresolved V gene, and the cause of the rest is unknown. For V, J and clone size, that table is used; D and trimming come from the DNA. This sample has around 13,000 clones in its table, and roughly 90% of those were observed once. In total, the top ten clones hold roughly 0.51% of the sample.

General study outcomes and caveats: Baseline TCR diversity was reported to be lower in newly diagnosed patients than in healthy donors and to be lower still in relapsed/refractory patients. The study was restricted to a single clinical trial cohort, and the causes of repertoire differences, possibly disease activity or prior therapy, were left undefined. By C4D1, a significant rise was seen in CD4+ TCR diversity but not in CD8+ TCR diversity (p=0.0027 vs p=0.16), and the rise was most apparent among complete responders (p=0.02). Diversity was lower in patients who began nivolumab less than 1 year after ASCT, so these patients were left out of later analyses to avoid confounding by immune reconstitution. Baseline diversity similar to that of newly diagnosed patients was observed in trial patients achieving complete response, whereas significantly lower diversity was observed in partial responders and progressors.

The time point label for this specimen denotes: cycle 1 day 1 (C1D1), immediately before nivolumab initiation. Every trial patient had relapsed after autologous stem cell transplantation, and cohorts A, B and C differed in prior brentuximab vedotin exposure. CD4+ T cells were purified from thawed PBMCs by magnetic negative selection with a Miltenyi CD4+ T cell isolation kit. The trial cohort was composed of over 50 patients with relapsed/refractory classical Hodgkin lymphoma, for whom complete response, partial response or progressive disease was recorded as best overall response. Single-agent nivolumab was administered to trial patients in the multi-cohort phase II CheckMate 205 trial. An independent review committee assessed best overall response using the 2007 International Working Group response criteria. Trial PBMCs were obtained immediately prior to nivolumab initiation (C1D1) and on therapy at cycle 2 day 1 and cycle 4 day 1. Peripheral blood was collected in 8 mL Vacutainer Cell Preparation Tubes, from which PBMCs were isolated by centrifugation and then cryopreserved. Purified CD4+ and CD8+ fractions were generated only in cases for which an additional PBMC sample was available. Magnetically labelled cells were depleted on LS columns in a quadroMACS separator, and the flow-through was collected as the purified fraction.

The source material was CD4+ T cells from blood, sampled at baseline. The source of this sequence is a human donor with classical Hodgkin lymphoma.

The CDR3 region: CASSQGLAGVGTDTQYF. The nucleotide sequence is TGTGCCAGCAGCCAGGGACTAGCGGGAGTTGGGACAGATACGCAGTATTTT. The V and J genes are TRBV2 and TRBJ2-3; 14 bases in between match TRBD2. From the germline V gene, CDR1 is SNHLY and CDR2 is FYNNEI. V is trimmed back by 6 bases and J by 3 bases, and the junction contains 8 bases that no gene match accounts for. The cysteine opens and the phenylalanine closes a CDR3 of 17 amino acids. The sequence is cut down to CDR3 DNA, 51 bases in frame from base 1. Reference TRBV2 and TRBJ2-3 genes cover what lies past the CDR3, so the full variable domain is EPEVTQTPSHQVTQMGQEVILRCVPISNHLYFYWYRQILGQKVEFLVSFYNNEISEKSEIFDDQFSVERPDGSNFTLKIRSTKLEDSAMYFCASSQGLAGVGTDTQYFGPGTRLTVL.